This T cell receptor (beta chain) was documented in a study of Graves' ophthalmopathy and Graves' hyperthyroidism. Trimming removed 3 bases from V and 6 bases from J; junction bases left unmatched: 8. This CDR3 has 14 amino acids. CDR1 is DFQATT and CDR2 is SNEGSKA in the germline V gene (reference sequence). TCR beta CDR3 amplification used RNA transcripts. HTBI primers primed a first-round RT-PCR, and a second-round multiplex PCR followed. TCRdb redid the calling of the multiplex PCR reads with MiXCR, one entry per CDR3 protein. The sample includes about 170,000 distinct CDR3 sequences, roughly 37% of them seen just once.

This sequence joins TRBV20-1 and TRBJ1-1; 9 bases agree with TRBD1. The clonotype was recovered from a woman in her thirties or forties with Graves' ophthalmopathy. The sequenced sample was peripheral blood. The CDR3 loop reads CSARGMGQGAEAFF. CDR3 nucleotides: TGCAGTGCTAGGGGCATGGGACAGGGCGCTGAAGCTTTCTTT.